The T cell receptor beta chain described here comes from a study of cytomegalovirus exposure and HLA in healthy donors (dated by TCRdb to 2015 to 2018). Background on the whole study: According to an earlier analysis of a few hundred of the donors, 150 million to 200 million T cells yielded roughly 100 million unique TCR beta sequences and 276 Gb of sequence data. An early release that covered some 640 HLA-typed donors contained around 330 gigabases of sequencing data and some 87 million unique TCR sequences. Of the approximately 400 genotyped donors, over 65% fell in the genetic ancestry cluster associated with self-reported Caucasian donors. The study was designed to test whether signatures of past pathogen exposure could be identified by cataloging public T cell receptors. Using immunosequencing, the study profiled T cell repertoires from 666 subjects and related those repertoires to cytomegalovirus serostatus. A separate validation cohort of 90 to 150 different subjects was used in addition to the roughly 700-subject first cohort. The study combined high-throughput TCR immunosequencing, statistical association of individual TCRs with disease status, and machine learning to predict cytomegalovirus infection status. A later analysis re-examined previously published TCR beta repertoires from hundreds of donors and added high-resolution HLA genotyping to investigate patterns of TCR occurrence. In the later analysis, no new phenotypic data were used to find candidate immune exposures; instead, reliance was placed on TCR beta sequences and their occurrence across donors. In an earlier analysis of around 540 of the donors, high-throughput TCR beta sequencing was used to judge whether each TCR beta V gene segment behaved as functional or pseudogenic. Donor age, sex, ethnicity and CMV serostatus were compiled alongside the repertoire data. A later genetic analysis took genome-wide SNP genotypes for about three fifths of the roughly 670 donors and used that subset as a discovery cohort. Every repertoire in the discovery cohort had been generated on one and the same sequencing platform. Class I and class II HLA loci were covered by the typing at four-digit resolution. Typing coverage varied by locus: about 620-640 donors for A, B, C, DRB1 and DQB1; 500 to 550 for DQA1; more than 600 for DPA1; fewer than 480 for DPB1. Roughly five DR-DQ haplotypes were handled as single units for association and clustering, since linkage in the cohort was strong. Among around 400 genotyped donors of the cohort, an average of around 220,000 unique TCR beta nucleotide sequences was sequenced per donor, of which about 18% were non-productive. The full study reports these points: In a later analysis, HLA-associated TCR beta chains showed more clonal expansion and lower generation probabilities than non-associated chains that were equally common. When HLA alleles, especially DR and DQ, strongly co-occurred, TCR associations were difficult to assign to individual alleles. Because HLA typing was unavailable for some donors at each locus, only the typed subset was used in association tests. Across donors, most TCR sequences were observed very rarely, whereas some public TCRs were present in many individuals. Linkage disequilibrium might explain the correlated functional status among segregating V segments, but an unknown experimental factor could not be ruled out. In a later analysis, the rate of TCR association differed among HLA loci, with DRB1 alleles having the most associated TCRs and HLA-C alleles having the fewest. A further reported finding was that TCR beta sequences accurately predicted the HLA-A and HLA-B alleles for most subjects in the first cohort. The presence/absence analyses assumed that sequencing depth was roughly uniform across donors, and that assumption may not be true. The only immune exposure information available for the cohort was CMV serostatus. A few of the identified cytomegalovirus-associated TCR beta chains were confirmed in vitro to be specific for cytomegalovirus antigens. The authors suggested that the approach could potentially be generalized to other disease states and immunological phenotypes. In an earlier analysis of 587 of the donors, most TCR beta V segments appeared in productive rearrangements about 87% or about 30% of the time, broadly matching IMGT annotations. Roughly 17 rarely observed V segments, including chromosome 9 orphons, were excluded from the earlier analysis of several hundred of the donors because counts were too low. A later genetic analysis associated a missense DCLRE1C variant with V-gene and J-gene trimming of TCR beta chains, and an independent cohort replicated the association. In this cohort, only TCR beta chains were sequenced, and detectable features were limited by the absence of alpha or paired-chain data. A total of around 150 TCR beta chains were listed by the study as associated with cytomegalovirus. According to a later genetic analysis, donors in an Asian-associated ancestry cluster had fewer N-insertions in productive TCRs than the approximately 650-donor mean. Most CMV-associated TCR beta chains appeared to be HLA-restricted in a later analysis, and the HLA associations seemed to be driven largely by CMV exposure. At a false discovery rate of 0.05, a later analysis linked 15,000 to 20,000 TCR beta sequences to specific HLA alleles. According to a later analysis, parvovirus B19, influenza, CMV and Epstein-Barr virus appeared linked to several top co-occurrence clusters. Cytomegalovirus status was reported to be diagnosed by the classifier with high specificity and sensitivity in both the original and validation cohorts. A cluster of highly shared sequence variants was judged likely to represent a technical artifact of the sequencing pipeline.

In the case of this clone: No cognate antigen has been identified for it. Base qualities are not at hand, and no much larger clone is one base apart.

The cohort comprised approximately 700 healthy bone marrow donors. All cohort members were sampled while nominally healthy, although unrecorded immune exposures were likely present. The donor was CMV seronegative and was included in the group of hundreds of seronegative cohort members. Each donor provided a peripheral blood sample, and peripheral blood mononuclear cells were used for TCR beta sequencing. Genomic DNA was extracted from the blood cell samples with the Qiagen DNeasy Blood Extraction Kit. The library was generated by the immunoSEQ multiplex PCR assay. For the multiplex PCR, a mixture combining 60 forward primers for TCR Vbeta segments and 13 reverse primers for TCR Jbeta segments was used. The CDR3 region of rearranged TCR beta genes was amplified from genomic DNA by a multiplex PCR assay. On the Illumina HiSeq System, the amplified TCR beta libraries were sequenced as 87-base-pair reads. The paper's processing steps were these. Across the 666 repertoires, a later analysis counted tens of millions of unique TCR beta chains, roughly 11 million of which were shared by at least two donors. A nearest-neighbor algorithm error-corrected the raw reads and collapsed the reads into unique sequences, merging closely related sequences to remove PCR and sequencing errors. To assign V, D and J gene segments, CDR3 sequences were aligned to IMGT reference sequences. Each retained sequence needed at least a six-nucleotide match to both a V gene segment and a J gene segment. Rearrangements were classified as productive when the CDR3 lacked stop codons and remained in frame with V and J, and all other rearrangements were classified as non-productive. Following IMGT convention, CDR3 was defined as the stretch from the second conserved V-encoded cysteine up to the conserved J-encoded phenylalanine. The earlier analysis of 450 to 750 of the donors excluded any sequence lacking an unambiguous match to a single V gene segment. An earlier analysis of 550 to 650 of the donors classified V segments as functional when productive rearrangements were above 56.7% and as segregating when the standard deviation between donors was above 5%. A statistical classification framework was developed to diagnose cytomegalovirus status using the catalog of TCR beta chain sequences. A later analysis assigned V and J genes by comparing TCR nucleotide sequences with IMGT/GENE-DB human TR gene sequences. In a later analysis, CDR3 sequences and most-parsimonious VDJ recombination scenarios were assigned using the TCRdist pipeline. In a later analysis, each TCR beta chain was defined by its CDR3 amino acid sequence together with its V-gene family, and reads lacking a unique V-gene family were excluded. In a later analysis, around 600 highly shared, low-generation-probability nucleotide sequences were removed to address suspected cross-contamination and a sequencing artifact. In a later analysis, a clonal expansion index was calculated for each public chain from normalized within-repertoire ranks of inferred template counts. In a later analysis, generation probabilities were computed using a VDJ recombination model fitted to out-of-frame rearrangements, and the results were checked against IGoR. In a later analysis, hypergeometric tests were used to score TCR-TCR, TCR-HLA and TCR-CMV co-occurrence, with a repertoire-size bias correction applied to TCR pairs. A later analysis estimated false discovery rates by permuting HLA or CMV assignments 20 times. In a later analysis, co-occurring TCRs were grouped using DBSCAN, and TCRdist sequence similarity was added for clustering within HLA-allele-positive subsets. Co-occurrence clustering excluded repertoires with fewer than 30,000 or more than 120,000 public chains, plus five with anomalous nucleotide sharing. What TCRdb holds here is the immuneACCESS table cut down to in-frame rearrangements. Part of the clones is not present; checked against another copy, under half of the missing clones reflect an unresolved V gene, and the others are unexplained. V, J and clone size reflect that table, while D and trimming were determined from the DNA. A total of roughly 100,000 clones appear in this sample, less than 90% of them only once. Of the sample, just over 2.5% is held by the ten largest clones.

The sequence was obtained from a man aged 40-55 years in good health and CMV-seronegative. The specimen sequenced was PBMCs.

The nucleotide sequence is TGCAGCGTAGGGACAGGGGGCTCCCTGGTATCCCAAGAGACCCAGTACTTC. This sequence encodes CSVGTGGSLVSQETQYF. The chain is assembled from TRBV29-1 and TRBJ2-5; TRBD1 matches 12 bases in the middle. CDR1 and CDR2 are read off the germline V gene as SQVTM and ANQGSEA. From the cysteine up to the phenylalanine, the CDR3 has a length of 17 residues. The entry retains the CDR3 DNA only, 51 bases that are in frame from base 1. V has 6 bases trimmed and J has 1 base trimmed; junction bases matching no gene number 12.